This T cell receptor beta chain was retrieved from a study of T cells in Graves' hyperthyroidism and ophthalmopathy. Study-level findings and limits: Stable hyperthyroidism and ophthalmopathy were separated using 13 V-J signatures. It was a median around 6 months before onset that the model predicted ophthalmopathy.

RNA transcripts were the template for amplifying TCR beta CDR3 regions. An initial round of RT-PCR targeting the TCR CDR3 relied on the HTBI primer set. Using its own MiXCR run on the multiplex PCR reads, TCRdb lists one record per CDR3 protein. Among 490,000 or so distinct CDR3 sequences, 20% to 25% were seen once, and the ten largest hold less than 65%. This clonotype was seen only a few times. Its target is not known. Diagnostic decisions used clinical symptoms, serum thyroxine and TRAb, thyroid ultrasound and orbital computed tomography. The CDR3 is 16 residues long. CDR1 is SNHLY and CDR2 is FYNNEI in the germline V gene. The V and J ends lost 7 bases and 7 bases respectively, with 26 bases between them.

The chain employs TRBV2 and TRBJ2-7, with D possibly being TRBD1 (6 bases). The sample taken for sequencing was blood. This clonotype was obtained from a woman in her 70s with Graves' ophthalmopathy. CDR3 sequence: CASTPASGAFRGEQYF. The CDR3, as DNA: TGTGCCAGCACCCCCGCTTCAGGGGCCTTCAGGGGAGAGCAGTACTTC. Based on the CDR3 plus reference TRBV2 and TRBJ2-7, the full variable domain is EPEVTQTPSHQVTQMGQEVILRCVPISNHLYFYWYRQILGQKVEFLVSFYNNEISEKSEIFDDQFSVERPDGSNFTLKIRSTKLEDSAMYFCASTPASGAFRGEQYFGPGTRLTVT.